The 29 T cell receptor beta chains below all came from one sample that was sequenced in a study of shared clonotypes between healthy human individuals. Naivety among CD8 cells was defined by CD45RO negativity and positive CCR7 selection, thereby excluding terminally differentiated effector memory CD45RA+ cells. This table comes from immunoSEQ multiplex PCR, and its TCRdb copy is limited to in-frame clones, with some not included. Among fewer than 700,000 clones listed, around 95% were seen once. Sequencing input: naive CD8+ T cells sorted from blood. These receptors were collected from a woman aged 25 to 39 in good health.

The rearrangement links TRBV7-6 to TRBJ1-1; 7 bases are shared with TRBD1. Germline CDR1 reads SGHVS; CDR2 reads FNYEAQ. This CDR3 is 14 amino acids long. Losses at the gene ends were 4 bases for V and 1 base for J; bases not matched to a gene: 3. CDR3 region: CASSYTGENTEAFF. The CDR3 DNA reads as TGTGCCAGCAGCTATACAGGGGAGAACACTGAAGCTTTCTTT.

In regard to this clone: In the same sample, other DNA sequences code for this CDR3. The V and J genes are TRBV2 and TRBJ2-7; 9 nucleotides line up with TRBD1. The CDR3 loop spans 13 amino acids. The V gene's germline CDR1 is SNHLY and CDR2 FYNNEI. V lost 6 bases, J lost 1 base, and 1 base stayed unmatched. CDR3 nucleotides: TGTGCCAGCAGGGACAGGGGTTCCTACGAGCAGTACTTC. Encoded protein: CASRDRGSYEQYF.

The CDR3, as DNA: TGTGCCAGCAGCTTAGAAGGGACAGGGGTTCGGGGCTACACCTTC. Its protein product is CASSLEGTGVRGYTF. V is TRBV11-2 and J is TRBJ1-2; TRBD1 aligns across 10 bases. Trimming at V came to 0 bases and at J to 8 bases, leaving 6 bases not matched to a gene. CDR3 size: 15 residues. Germline V gives CDR1 SGHAT, CDR2 FQNNGV.

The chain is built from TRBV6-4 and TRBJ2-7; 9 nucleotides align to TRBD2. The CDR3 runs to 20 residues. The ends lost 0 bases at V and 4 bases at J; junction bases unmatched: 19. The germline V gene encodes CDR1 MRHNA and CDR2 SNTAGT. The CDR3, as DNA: TGTGCCAGCAGTGACTCGAACCTTCCGTGCGGGAGGGCCGTAGGTTACGAGCAGTACTTC. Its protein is CASSDSNLPCGRAVGYEQYF.

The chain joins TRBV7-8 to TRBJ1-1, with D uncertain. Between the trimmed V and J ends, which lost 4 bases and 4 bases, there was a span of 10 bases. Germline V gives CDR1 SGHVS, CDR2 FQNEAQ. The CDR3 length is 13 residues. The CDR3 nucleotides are TGTGCCAGCAGCTACCGCTCAGGCACTGAAGCTTTCTTT. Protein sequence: CASSYRSGTEAFF.

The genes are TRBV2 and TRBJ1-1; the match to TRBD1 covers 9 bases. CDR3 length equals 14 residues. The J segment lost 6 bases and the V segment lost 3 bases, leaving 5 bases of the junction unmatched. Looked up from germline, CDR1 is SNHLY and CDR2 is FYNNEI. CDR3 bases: TGTGCCAGCAGTGACCCACAGGGGGCACCTGAAGCTTTCTTT. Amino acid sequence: CASSDPQGAPEAFF.

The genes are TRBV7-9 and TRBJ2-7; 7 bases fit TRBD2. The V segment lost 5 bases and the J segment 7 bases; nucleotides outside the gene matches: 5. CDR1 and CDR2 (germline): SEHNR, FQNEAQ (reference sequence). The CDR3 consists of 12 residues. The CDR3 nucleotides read TGTGCCAGCAGCCTGGAGGGAGGGGAGCAGTACTTC. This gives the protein CASSLEGGEQYF.

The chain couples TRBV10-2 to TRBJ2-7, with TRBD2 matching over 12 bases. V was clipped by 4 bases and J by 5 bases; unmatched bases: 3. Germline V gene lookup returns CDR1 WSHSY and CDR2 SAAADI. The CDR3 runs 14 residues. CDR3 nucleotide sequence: TGCGCCAGCAGTGCGACTAGCGGGAGTGACGAGCAGTACTTC. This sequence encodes CASSATSGSDEQYF.

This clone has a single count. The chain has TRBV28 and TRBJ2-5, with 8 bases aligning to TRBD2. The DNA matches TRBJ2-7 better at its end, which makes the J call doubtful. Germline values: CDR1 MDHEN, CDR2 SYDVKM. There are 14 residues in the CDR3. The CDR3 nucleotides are TGTGCCAGCAGACCGGGACTAGACTCCTACGAGCAGTACTTC. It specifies CASRPGLDSYEQYF.

Here the CDR3 DNA reads TGTGCCAGCAGTGGCGAGGGTTACAATGAGCAGTTCTTC. Translated, it gives CASSGEGYNEQFF. This chain links TRBV28 with TRBJ2-1; TRBD2 is a possible D gene (5 bases). The CDR3 loop spans 13 amino acids. The V gene's germline CDR1 is MDHEN and CDR2 SYDVKM. Trimming took 5 bases from V and 4 from J, leaving 9 bases between them. Full variable domain (outside the CDR3, taken from reference TRBV28 and TRBJ2-1): DVKVTQSSRYLVKRTGEKVFLECVQDMDHENMFWYRQDPGLGLRLIYFSYDVKMKEKGDIPEGYSVSREKKERFSLILESASTNQTSMYLCASSGEGYNEQFFGPGTRLTVL.

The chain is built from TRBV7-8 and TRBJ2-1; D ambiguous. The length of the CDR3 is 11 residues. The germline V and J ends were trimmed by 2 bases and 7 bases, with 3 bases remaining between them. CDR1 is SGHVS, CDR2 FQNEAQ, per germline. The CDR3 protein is CASSLKNEQFF. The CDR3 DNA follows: TGTGCCAGCAGCTTAAAGAATGAGCAGTTCTTC.

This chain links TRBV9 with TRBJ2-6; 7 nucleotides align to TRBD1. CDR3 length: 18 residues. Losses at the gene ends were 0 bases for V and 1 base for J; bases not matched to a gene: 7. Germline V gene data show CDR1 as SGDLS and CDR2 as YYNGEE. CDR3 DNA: TGTGCCAGCAGCGTAGATAGGGGGCCTCTTTCTGGGGCCAACGTCCTGACTTTC. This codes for CASSVDRGPLSGANVLTF.

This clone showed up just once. The CDR3 reads CASSERDRDTDTQYF. The DNA for the CDR3 is TGTGCCAGCAGTGAAAGGGACAGGGACACAGATACGCAGTATTTT. The chain carries TRBV6-1 and TRBJ2-3; 9 nucleotides align to TRBD1. Germline V lookup: CDR1 MNHNS, CDR2 SASEGT. The CDR3 is 15 residues long. With V trimmed by 2 bases and J by 2 bases, 2 bases remained unmatched.

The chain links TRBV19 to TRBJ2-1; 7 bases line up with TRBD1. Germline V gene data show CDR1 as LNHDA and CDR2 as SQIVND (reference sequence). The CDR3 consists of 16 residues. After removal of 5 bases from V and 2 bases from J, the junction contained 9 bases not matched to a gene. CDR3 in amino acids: CASSPGTVPAYNEQFF. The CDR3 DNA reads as TGTGCCAGTAGTCCCGGGACAGTCCCAGCCTACAATGAGCAGTTCTTC.

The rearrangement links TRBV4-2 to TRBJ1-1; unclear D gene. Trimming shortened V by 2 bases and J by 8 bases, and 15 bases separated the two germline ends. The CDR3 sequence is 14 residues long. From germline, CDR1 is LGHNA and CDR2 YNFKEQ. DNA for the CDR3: TGTGCCAGCAGCCAAACCCTCGTGAAACCCGAAGCTTTCTTT. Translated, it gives CASSQTLVKPEAFF.

CDR3: CASSRGGESTEAFF. The DNA for the CDR3 is TGCGCCAGCAGCCGGGGCGGGGAGAGCACTGAAGCTTTCTTT. This sequence joins TRBV5-1 and TRBJ1-1; perhaps TRBD1 as D (5 bases). V was shortened by 4 bases and J by 4 bases, with 14 bases between the two germline ends. CDR1 and CDR2 from the germline V gene are SGHRS and YFSETQ. This CDR3 has 14 amino acids. The variable domain in full, with the rest retrieved from reference TRBV5-1 and TRBJ1-1, is KAGVTQTPRYLIKTRGQQVTLSCSPISGHRSVSWYQQTPGQGLQFLFEYFSETQRNKGNFPGRFSGRQFSNSRSEMNVSTLELGDSALYLCASSRGGESTEAFFGQGTRLTVV.

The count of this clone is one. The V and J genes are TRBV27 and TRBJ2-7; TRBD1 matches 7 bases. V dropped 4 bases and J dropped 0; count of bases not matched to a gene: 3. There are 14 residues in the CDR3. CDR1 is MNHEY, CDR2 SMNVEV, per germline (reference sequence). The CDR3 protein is CASSSDRISYEQYF. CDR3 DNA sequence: TGTGCCAGCAGTTCGGACAGGATCTCCTACGAGCAGTACTTC.

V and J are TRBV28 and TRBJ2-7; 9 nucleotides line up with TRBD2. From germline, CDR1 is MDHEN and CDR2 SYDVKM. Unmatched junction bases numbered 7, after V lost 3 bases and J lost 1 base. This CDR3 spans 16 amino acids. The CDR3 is CASSFGTSTLSYEQYF. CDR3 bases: TGTGCCAGCAGTTTCGGGACTAGCACCCTTTCCTACGAGCAGTACTTC.

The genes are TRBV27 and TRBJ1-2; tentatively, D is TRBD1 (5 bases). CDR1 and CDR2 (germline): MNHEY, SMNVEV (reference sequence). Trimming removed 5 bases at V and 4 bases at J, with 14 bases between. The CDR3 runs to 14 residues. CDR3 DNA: TGTGCCAGCAGTACCTTTGGGGCGGCCTATGGCTACACCTTC. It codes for CASSTFGAAYGYTF.

This CDR3 is CASSQNGELFF. In DNA form, the CDR3 reads TGTGCCAGCAGCCAAAACGGGGAGCTGTTTTTT. This rearrangement joins TRBV4-2 to TRBJ2-2; D remains unclear. CDR3 length: 11 amino acids. Looked up from germline, CDR1 is LGHNA and CDR2 is YNFKEQ. The V end lost 2 bases, the J end lost 7 bases, and 2 bases lay between the germline ends.

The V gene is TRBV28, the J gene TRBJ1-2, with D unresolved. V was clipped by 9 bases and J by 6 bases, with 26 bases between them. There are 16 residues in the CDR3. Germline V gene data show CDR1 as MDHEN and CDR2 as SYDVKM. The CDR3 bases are TGTGCCAGTACTGGACTAGAAGGAAGGGATCTAGATGGCTACACCTTC. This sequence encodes CASTGLEGRDLDGYTF.

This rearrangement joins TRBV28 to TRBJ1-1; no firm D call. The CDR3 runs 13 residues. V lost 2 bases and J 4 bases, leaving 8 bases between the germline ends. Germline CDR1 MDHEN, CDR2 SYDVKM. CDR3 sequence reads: CASSLVVGTEAFF. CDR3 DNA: TGTGCCAGCAGTTTAGTGGTTGGCACTGAAGCTTTCTTT.

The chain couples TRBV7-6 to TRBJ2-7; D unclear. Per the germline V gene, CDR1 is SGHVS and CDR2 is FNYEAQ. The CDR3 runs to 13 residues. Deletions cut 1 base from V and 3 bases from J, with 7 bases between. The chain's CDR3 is CASSLGSGYEQYF. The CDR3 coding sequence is TGTGCCAGCAGCTTAGGAAGTGGCTACGAGCAGTACTTC.

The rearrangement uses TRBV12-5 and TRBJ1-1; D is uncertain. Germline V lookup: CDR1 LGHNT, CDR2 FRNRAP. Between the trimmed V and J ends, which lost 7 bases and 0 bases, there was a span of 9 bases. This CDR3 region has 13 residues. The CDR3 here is CASATGLNTEAFF. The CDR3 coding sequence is TGTGCTAGTGCTACGGGCCTGAACACTGAAGCTTTCTTT.

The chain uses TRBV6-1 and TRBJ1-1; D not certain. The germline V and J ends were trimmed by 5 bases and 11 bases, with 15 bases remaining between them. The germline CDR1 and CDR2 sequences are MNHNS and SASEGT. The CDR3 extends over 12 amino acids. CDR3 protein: CASSPGLGGAFF. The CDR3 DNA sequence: TGTGCCAGCAGTCCGGGCCTCGGCGGGGCTTTCTTT.

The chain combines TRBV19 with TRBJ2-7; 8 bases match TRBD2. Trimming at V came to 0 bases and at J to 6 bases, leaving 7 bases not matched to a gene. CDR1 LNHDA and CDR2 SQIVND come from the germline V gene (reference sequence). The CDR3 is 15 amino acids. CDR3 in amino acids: CASSIDREGSGEQYF. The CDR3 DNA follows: TGTGCCAGTAGTATAGATCGGGAGGGTTCGGGCGAGCAGTACTTC.

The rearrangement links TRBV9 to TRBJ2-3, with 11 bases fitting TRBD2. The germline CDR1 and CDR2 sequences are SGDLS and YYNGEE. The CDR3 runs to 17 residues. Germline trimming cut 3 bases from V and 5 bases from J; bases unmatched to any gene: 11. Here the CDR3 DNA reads TGTGCCAGCAGCGACTCCCTTGCCGGGACTAGCGGAGATACGCAGTATTTT. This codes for CASSDSLAGTSGDTQYF.

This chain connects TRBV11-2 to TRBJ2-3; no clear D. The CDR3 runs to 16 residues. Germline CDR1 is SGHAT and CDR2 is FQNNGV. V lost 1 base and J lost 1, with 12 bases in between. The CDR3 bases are TGTGCCAGCAGCTTAGGAACCCGTCGGGGCACAGATACGCAGTATTTT. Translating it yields CASSLGTRRGTDTQYF.

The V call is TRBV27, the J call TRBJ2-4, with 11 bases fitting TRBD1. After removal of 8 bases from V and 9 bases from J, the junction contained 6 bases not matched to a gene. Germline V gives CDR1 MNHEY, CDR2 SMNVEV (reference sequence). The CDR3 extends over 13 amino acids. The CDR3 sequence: CASGTGGEPIQYF. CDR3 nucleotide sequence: TGTGCCAGCGGGACAGGGGGGGAACCCATTCAGTACTTC.